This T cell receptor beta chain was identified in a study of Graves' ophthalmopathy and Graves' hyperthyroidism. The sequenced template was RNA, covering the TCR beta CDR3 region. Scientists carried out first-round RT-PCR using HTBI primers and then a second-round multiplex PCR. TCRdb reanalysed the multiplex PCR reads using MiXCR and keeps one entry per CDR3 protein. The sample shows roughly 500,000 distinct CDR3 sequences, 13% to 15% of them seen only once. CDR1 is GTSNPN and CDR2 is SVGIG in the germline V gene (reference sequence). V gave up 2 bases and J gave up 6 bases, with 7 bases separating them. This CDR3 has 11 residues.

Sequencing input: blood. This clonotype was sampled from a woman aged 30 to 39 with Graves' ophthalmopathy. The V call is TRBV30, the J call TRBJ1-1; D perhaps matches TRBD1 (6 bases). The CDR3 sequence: CAWSNRAEAFF. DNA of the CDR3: TGTGCCTGGAGTAACAGGGCTGAAGCTTTCTTT.